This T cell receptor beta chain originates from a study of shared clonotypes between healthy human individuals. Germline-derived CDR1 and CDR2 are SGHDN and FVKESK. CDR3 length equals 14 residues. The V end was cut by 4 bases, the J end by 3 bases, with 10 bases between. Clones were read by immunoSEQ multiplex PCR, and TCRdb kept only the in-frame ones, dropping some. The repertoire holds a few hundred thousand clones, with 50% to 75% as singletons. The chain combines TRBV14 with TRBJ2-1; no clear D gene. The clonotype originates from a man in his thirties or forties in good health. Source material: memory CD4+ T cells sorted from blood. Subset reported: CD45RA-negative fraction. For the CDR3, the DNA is TGTGCCAGCAGCCTTAATTTGGGCTACAATGAGCAGTTCTTC. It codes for CASSLNLGYNEQFF.